This T cell receptor beta chain was sequenced for a study of cytomegalovirus exposure and HLA in healthy donors. The CDR3 is 14 residues long. Looked up from germline, CDR1 is MNHEY and CDR2 is SVGAGI. Trimming removed 5 bases at V and 4 bases at J, with 12 bases between. Amplification used 60 Vbeta primers and 13 Jbeta primers. Some clones are missing from TCRdb's copy, which holds only in-frame ones; the method was immunoSEQ multiplex PCR. The sample holds around 180,000 clones, about 80% seen once. V is TRBV6-5 and J is TRBJ2-1; perhaps TRBD1 as D (6 bases). The sequenced material came from PBMCs. This clonotype was sampled from a man between 25 and 39 years old in good health and CMV-seropositive. The CDR3 region is CASSTVDRYNEQFF. The CDR3 bases are TGTGCCAGCAGTACTGTTGACAGGTACAATGAGCAGTTCTTC.